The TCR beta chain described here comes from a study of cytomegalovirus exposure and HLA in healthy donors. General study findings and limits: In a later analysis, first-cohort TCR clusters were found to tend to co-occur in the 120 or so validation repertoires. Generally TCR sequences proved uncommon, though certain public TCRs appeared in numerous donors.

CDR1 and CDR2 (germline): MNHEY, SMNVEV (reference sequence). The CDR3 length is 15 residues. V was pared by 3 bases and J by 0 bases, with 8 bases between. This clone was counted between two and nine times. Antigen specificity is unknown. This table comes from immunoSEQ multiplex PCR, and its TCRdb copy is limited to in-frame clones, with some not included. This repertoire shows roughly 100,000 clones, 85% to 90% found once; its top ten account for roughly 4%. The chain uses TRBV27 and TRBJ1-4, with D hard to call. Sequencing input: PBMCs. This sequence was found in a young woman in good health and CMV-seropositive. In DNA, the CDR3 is TGTGCCAGCAGTTTCGGCGGTGCAACTAATGAAAAACTGTTTTTT. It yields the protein CASSFGGATNEKLFF.